Shown below are 18 T cell receptor beta chains from a single sample sequenced in a study of blood T cell repertoires in COVID-19. Assay used: immunoSEQ multiplex PCR; TCRdb lists only in-frame clones, some missing. The repertoire consists of 200,000 to 250,000 clones, with 80% occurring once and the leading ten covering about 4%. Sequencing was performed on PBMCs or T cells enriched from blood (not recorded which). The receptors were sampled from a man aged 25 to 40 with acute COVID-19.

There are a few counts of this clone. CDR3 in amino acids: CASSLAITGQYSGNTIYF. CDR3 DNA: TGCGCCAGCAGCTTGGCCATAACGGGACAGTACTCTGGAAACACCATATATTTT. V and J are TRBV5-1 and TRBJ1-3; TRBD1 matches at 7 bases. This CDR3 region has 18 residues. Unmatched junction bases numbered 9, after V lost 0 bases and J lost 0 bases. Germline values: CDR1 SGHRS, CDR2 YFSETQ.

The rearrangement links TRBV19 to TRBJ2-2; 8 positions match TRBD1. This CDR3 region has 15 residues. CDR1 LNHDA and CDR2 SQIVND come from the germline V gene (reference sequence). J gave up 4 bases and V 8 bases, and 9 bases lay outside the gene matches. The CDR3 DNA reads TGTGCCAGTGAGGTCCAGGGGGCGGCCACCGGGGAGCTGTTTTTT. Translation: CASEVQGAATGELFF.

The rearrangement joins TRBV7-2 to TRBJ2-7; 9 nucleotides match TRBD2. The V gene's germline CDR1 is SGHTA and CDR2 FQGNSA. The CDR3 covers 14 residues. V was clipped by 5 bases and J by 3 bases; unmatched bases: 5. CDR3 sequence reads: CASSPVAGDYEQYF. In nucleotides, the CDR3 is TGTGCCAGCAGCCCTGTAGCGGGGGACTACGAGCAGTACTTC.

The chain's CDR3 is CASSLVQGTEAFF. The CDR3 bases are TGTGCCAGCAGCTTAGTACAGGGAACTGAAGCTTTCTTT. The chain employs TRBV11-3 and TRBJ1-1, with TRBD1 as a possible D gene (6 bases). V lost 1 base to trimming and J lost 5 bases, with 8 bases between them. The CDR3 length is 13 residues. Germline CDR1 reads SGHNT; CDR2 reads YENEEA.

CDR3 bases: TGTGCCAGCAGTCGGACAGGGGGATCTCAGCCCCAGCATTTT. As protein: CASSRTGGSQPQHF. V gene TRBV6-5 combines with J gene TRBJ1-5, with 10 bases aligning to TRBD1. The CDR3 spans 14 residues. V was pared by 5 bases and J by 6 bases, with 4 bases of the junction left unmatched. Germline CDR1 is MNHEY and CDR2 is SVGAGI.

This chain links TRBV18 with TRBJ1-4; D ambiguous. Trimming cost V 3 bases and J 8 bases, with 10 bases left between them. CDR1 KGHSH and CDR2 LQKENI come from the germline V gene. The CDR3 contains 13 residues. The CDR3 sequence is CASSPRLEEKLFF. CDR3 coding DNA: TGTGCCAGCTCACCGAGATTAGAGGAAAAACTGTTTTTT. The whole variable domain, remainder taken from reference TRBV18 and TRBJ1-4, is NAGVMQNPRHLVRRRGQEARLRCSPMKGHSHVYWYRQLPEEGLKFMVYLQKENIIDESGMPKERFSAEFPKEGPSILRIQQVVRGDSAAYFCASSPRLEEKLFFGSGTQLSVL.

J is TRBJ1-2 and V is TRBV12-3 or TRBV12-4, with 9 bases fitting TRBD1. The length of the CDR3 is 13 residues. Unmatched junction bases numbered 6, after V lost 6 bases and J lost 7 bases. Here the CDR3 reads CASRRGTGFGYTF. As DNA, the CDR3 is TGTGCCAGCAGACGTGGGACAGGGTTTGGCTACACCTTC.

The chain couples TRBV11-3 to TRBJ2-1, with 12 bases lining up with TRBD2. Losses at the gene ends were 5 bases for V and 5 bases for J; bases not matched to a gene: 1. The CDR3 runs 14 residues. The germline V gene encodes CDR1 SGHNT and CDR2 YENEEA. The CDR3 protein is CASSPSGGDNEQFF. Here the CDR3 DNA reads TGTGCCAGCAGCCCTAGCGGGGGGGACAATGAGCAGTTCTTC.

The chain is built from TRBV7-2 and TRBJ2-1, with 10 positions matching TRBD1. Per germline, CDR1 SGHTA and CDR2 FQGNSA. CDR3 length: 15 amino acids. V lost 3 bases to trimming and J lost 8 bases; unmatched junction nucleotides: 7. CDR3 sequence reads: CASSFRDRGGDEQFF. The CDR3 DNA reads as TGTGCCAGCAGCTTCCGGGACAGGGGAGGGGATGAGCAGTTCTTC. Together with reference TRBV7-2 and TRBJ2-1, the CDR3 gives the full variable domain: GAGVSQSPSNKVTEKGKDVELRCDPISGHTALYWYRQSLGQGLEFLIYFQGNSAPDKSGLPSDRFSAERTGGSVSTLTIQRTQQEDSAVYLCASSFRDRGGDEQFFGPGTRLTVL.

V is TRBV7-9 and J is TRBJ2-3; 11 nucleotides match TRBD1. After removal of 5 bases from V and 3 bases from J, the junction contained 4 bases not matched to a gene. The CDR3 has 15 amino acids. The germline CDR1 and CDR2 sequences are SEHNR and FQNEAQ (reference sequence). The CDR3: CASSTGQGATDTQYF. The CDR3 region has the DNA TGTGCCAGCAGCACAGGACAGGGGGCAACAGATACGCAGTATTTT.

This chain uses TRBV5-4 with TRBJ2-5, with D tentatively TRBD2 (5 bases). Trimming shortened V by 5 bases and J by 0 bases, and 8 bases separated the two germline ends. The CDR3 contains 13 residues. The V gene's germline CDR1 is SGHNT and CDR2 YYREEE (reference sequence). The CDR3 loop reads CASSARDQETQYF. In DNA, the CDR3 is TGTGCCAGCAGTGCGAGGGACCAAGAGACCCAGTACTTC.

A few counts support this clone. The chain recombines TRBV11-2 with TRBJ2-7; maybe TRBD2 (6 bases). The length of the CDR3 is 15 residues. Germline values: CDR1 SGHAT, CDR2 FQNNGV. Trimming stripped 5 bases from V and 0 bases from J, with 14 bases between. In DNA, the CDR3 is TGTGCCAGCAGCCAAATTGCCGGGAGCTCCTACGAGCAGTACTTC. It is translated as CASSQIAGSSYEQYF.

The CDR3 is CASSIGGLLSYEQYF. DNA of the CDR3: TGTGCCAGTAGTATAGGGGGACTCCTCTCCTACGAGCAGTACTTC. The genes are TRBV19 and TRBJ2-7, with a possible D match to TRBD2 (6 bases). This CDR3 is 15 amino acids long. With 1 base removed from V and 0 bases from J, the gap between germline ends came to 10 bases. The germline V gene has CDR1 LNHDA and CDR2 SQIVND (reference sequence).

The chain links TRBV3-1 (or the pseudogene TRBV3-2) to TRBJ1-2; 7 bases fit TRBD1. This CDR3 region has 15 residues. Germline-derived CDR1 and CDR2 are LGHDT and YNNKEL (reference sequence). Trimming took 0 bases from V and 5 from J; bases not matched to a gene: 6. The CDR3 sequence: CASSQELDRRYGYTF. The CDR3 nucleotides read TGTGCCAGCAGCCAAGAATTGGACAGGAGATATGGCTACACCTTC.

This chain connects TRBV25-1 to TRBJ1-5; D gene unclear. The germline gives CDR1 MGHDK, CDR2 SYGVNS. V gave up 6 bases and J gave up 0 bases, with 9 bases separating them. The CDR3 extends over 14 amino acids. The CDR3 nucleotides read TGTGCCAGCAGCGGAGACGGTAGCAATCAGCCCCAGCATTTT. It encodes CASSGDGSNQPQHF.

The rearrangement links TRBV5-4 to TRBJ1-1; TRBD1 matches 10 bases. Germline values: CDR1 SGHNT, CDR2 YYREEE (reference sequence). This CDR3 region has 15 residues. Germline trimming cut 4 bases from V and 1 base from J; bases unmatched to any gene: 4. The DNA of the CDR3 is TGTGCCAGCAGCCCGACAGGGGGCGGGAACACTGAAGCTTTCTTT. Translation: CASSPTGGGNTEAFF.

The rearrangement uses TRBV5-3 and TRBJ2-1; TRBD1 aligns across 7 bases. TRBV5-3 is assigned to the ORF class and has an uncertain function. Trimming at V came to 4 bases and at J to 10 bases, leaving 5 bases not matched to a gene. CDR3 length: 12 amino acids. The CDR3 sequence is CARSLWTGEQFF. The DNA for the CDR3 is TGTGCCAGAAGCCTGTGGACAGGAGAGCAGTTCTTC.

The chain combines TRBV19 with TRBJ2-3; tentative D call: TRBD2 (5 bases). The V and J ends lost 0 bases and 12 bases respectively, with 16 bases between them. Germline V gene lookup returns CDR1 LNHDA and CDR2 SQIVND (reference sequence). The length of the CDR3 is 14 residues. Here the CDR3 reads CASSIDLGLAHQYF. The CDR3 DNA reads TGTGCCAGTAGTATAGATCTAGGGCTAGCTCACCAGTATTTT.